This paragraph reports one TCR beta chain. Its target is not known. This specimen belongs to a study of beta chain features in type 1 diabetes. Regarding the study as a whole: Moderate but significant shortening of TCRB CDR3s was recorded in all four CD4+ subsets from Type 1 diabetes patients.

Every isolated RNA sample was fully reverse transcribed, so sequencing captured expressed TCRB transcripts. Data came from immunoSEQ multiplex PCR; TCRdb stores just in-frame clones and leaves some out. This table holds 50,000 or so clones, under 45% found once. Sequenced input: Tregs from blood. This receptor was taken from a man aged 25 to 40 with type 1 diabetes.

CDR3 amino acids: CASSQEFRLAGVGRDEQYF. The CDR3 nucleotides read TGCGCCAGCAGCCAAGAGTTTCGACTAGCGGGAGTAGGTCGGGACGAGCAGTACTTC. V usage is TRBV4-1 and J usage is TRBJ2-7, with 12 bases fitting TRBD2. Unmatched junction bases numbered 14, after V lost 0 bases and J lost 5 bases. Germline CDR1 is MGHRA and CDR2 is YSYEKL. The CDR3 runs 19 residues.